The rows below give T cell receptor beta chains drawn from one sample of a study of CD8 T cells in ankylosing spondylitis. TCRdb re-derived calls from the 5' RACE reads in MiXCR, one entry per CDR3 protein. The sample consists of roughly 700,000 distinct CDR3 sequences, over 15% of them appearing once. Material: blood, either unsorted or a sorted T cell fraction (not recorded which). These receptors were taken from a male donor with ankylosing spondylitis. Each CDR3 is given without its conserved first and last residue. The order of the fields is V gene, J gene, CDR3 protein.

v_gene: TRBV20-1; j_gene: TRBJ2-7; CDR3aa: SARRGGVGALGEQY
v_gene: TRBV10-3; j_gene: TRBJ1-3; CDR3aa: AISERWGNVAIY
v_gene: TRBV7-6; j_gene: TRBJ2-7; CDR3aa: ASSSRPGQPYEQY
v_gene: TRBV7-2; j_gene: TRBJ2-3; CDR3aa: ASSLGPGFDTQY
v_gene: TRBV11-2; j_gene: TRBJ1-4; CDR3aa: ASSARTMEKLF
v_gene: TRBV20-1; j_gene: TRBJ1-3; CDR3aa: SASGDRASSGNTIY
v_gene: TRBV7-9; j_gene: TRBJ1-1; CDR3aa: ASSYTGTEAF
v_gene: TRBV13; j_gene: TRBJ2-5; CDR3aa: ASTLGGGRETQY
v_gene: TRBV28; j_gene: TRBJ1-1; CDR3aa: ASSLIWGGNTEAF
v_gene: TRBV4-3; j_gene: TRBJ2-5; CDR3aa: ASSQDMGTETQY
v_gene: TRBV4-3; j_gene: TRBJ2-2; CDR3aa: ASSEAMGGWTGELF
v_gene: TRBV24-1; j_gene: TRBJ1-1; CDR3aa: ATRPATGLTEAF
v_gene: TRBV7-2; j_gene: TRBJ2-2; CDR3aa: ASSLMGADTGELF
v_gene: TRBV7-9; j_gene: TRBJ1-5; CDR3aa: ASSSRGGGEDQPQH
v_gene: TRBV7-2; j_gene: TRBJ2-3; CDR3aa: ASSLRGSGSTDTQY
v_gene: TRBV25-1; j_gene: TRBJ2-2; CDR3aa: ASRRPITGELF
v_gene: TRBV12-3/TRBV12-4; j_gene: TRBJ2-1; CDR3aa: ASSPPGGSGYNEQF
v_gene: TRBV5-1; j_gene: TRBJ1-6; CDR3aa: ASSLVQENSPLH
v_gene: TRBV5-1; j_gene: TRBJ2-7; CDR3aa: ASGRDRYEQY
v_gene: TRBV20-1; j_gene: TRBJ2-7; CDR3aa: SAMDRLAYEQY
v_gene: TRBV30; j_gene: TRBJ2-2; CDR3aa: AWSIGGELF
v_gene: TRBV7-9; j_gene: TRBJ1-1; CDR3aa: ASSRPGGTEAF
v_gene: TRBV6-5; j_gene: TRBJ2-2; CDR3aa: ASSYKRRNTGELF
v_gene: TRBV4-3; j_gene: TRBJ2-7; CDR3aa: ASSQVLDSYEQY
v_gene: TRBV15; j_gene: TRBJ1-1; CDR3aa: ATSTGQVSFEAF
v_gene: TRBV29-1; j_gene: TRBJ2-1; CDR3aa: SVLREAGNYNEQF
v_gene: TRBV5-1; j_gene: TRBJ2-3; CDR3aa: ASLDSGDTQY
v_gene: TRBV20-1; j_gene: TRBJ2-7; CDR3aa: SARGADPPGYEQY
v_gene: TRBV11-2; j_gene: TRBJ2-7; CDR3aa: ASSLPGTSGTYEQY
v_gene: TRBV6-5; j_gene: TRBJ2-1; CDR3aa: ASSYGLAGSSSYNEQF
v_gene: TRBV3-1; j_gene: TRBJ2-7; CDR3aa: ASSQFSGTYEQY
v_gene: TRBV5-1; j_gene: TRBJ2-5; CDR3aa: ASSYDGETQY